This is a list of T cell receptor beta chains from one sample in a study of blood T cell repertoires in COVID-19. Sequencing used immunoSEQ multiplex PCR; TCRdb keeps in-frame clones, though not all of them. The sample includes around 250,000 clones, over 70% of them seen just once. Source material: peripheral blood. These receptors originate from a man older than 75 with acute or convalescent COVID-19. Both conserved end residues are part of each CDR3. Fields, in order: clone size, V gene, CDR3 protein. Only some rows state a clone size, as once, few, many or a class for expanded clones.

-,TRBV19,CASSSKLVASPYEQYF
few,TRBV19,CASRGTGVSYNEQFF
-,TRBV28,CASSFFRGSNQPQHF
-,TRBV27,CASWLAGSETQYF
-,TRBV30,CAWGTNRKISEKLFF
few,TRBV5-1,CASSSDRGYEQYF
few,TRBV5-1,CASKLAGIVNEQFF
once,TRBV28,CATKTVEAFF
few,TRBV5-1,CASSLARDYGYTF
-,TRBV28,CASRQTGSYGQPQHF
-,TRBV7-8,CASSLGQGKNQPQHF
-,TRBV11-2,CASSAGRGSETQYF
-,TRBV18,CASWATGELFF
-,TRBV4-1,CASSLRGRISTDTQYF
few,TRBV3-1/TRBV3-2,CASSQGPGINNNEQFF
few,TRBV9,CASSVASGSYEQYF
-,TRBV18,CASSRGAGLYNEQFF
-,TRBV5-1,CASTWGDYVDEQYF
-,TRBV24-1,CATSDPGISSYEQYF
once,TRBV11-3,CASSLAAGSEAFF
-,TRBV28,CASTLQLTSGRPPEQFF
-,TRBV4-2,CASSQVEGQGWDTEAFF
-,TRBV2,CASSGDRGMVGELFF